These 8 T cell receptor beta chains originate from one sample sequenced in a study of technical replicates of blood from several donors (dated by TCRdb to about 2017). The library was made by the immunoSEQ multiplex PCR assay. TCRdb took over this immuneACCESS table, retaining in-frame rearrangements with V and J assigned. Such tables are incomplete; in checked studies, under half of the missing clones stem from an unresolved V gene, and the remainder is unexplained. In all, the sample holds fewer than 85,000 clones, and 90% to 95% of those were seen once. The ten largest make up under 0.3% of the sample. Input material: T cells isolated from PBMCs. Receptor source: a human donor in good health.

The J gene is TRBJ1-1, the V gene TRBV30; D might be TRBD1 (5 bases). Germline values: CDR1 GTSNPN, CDR2 SVGIG (reference sequence). This CDR3 contains 15 residues. With 2 bases removed from V and 0 bases from J, the gap between germline ends came to 13 bases. The CDR3 region is CAWSTMTVMNTEAFF. CDR3 in DNA: TGTGCCTGGAGTACCATGACAGTGATGAACACTGAAGCTTTCTTT.

This clone was counted only a few times. The chain couples TRBV29-1 to TRBJ2-1; 10 bases are a match to TRBD2. V shed 7 bases and J 9 bases; nucleotides not matched to a gene: 12. Per germline, CDR1 SQVTM and CDR2 ANQGSEA. This CDR3 comprises 14 residues. The CDR3 sequence: CSGVSGRGGPEQFF. DNA of the CDR3: TGCAGCGGTGTAAGCGGGAGGGGTGGGCCTGAGCAGTTCTTC.

This clone has just one count. V gene TRBV5-1 combines with J gene TRBJ2-7; the match to TRBD2 covers 13 bases. This CDR3 contains 15 residues. From germline, CDR1 is SGHRS and CDR2 YFSETQ. Germline trimming cut 2 bases from V and 7 bases from J; bases unmatched to any gene: 6. The CDR3 nucleotides are TGCGCCAGCAGCTTTACTAGCGGGAGGGTTGAGGAGCAGTACTTC. Encoded protein: CASSFTSGRVEEQYF.

V usage is TRBV5-1 and J usage is TRBJ2-1; D is ambiguous. Germline loops: CDR1 SGHRS, CDR2 YFSETQ. Trimming took 1 base from V and 6 from J, leaving 8 bases between them. The CDR3 loop spans 13 amino acids. CDR3 DNA: TGCGCCAGCAGCTTGCAGGTTCTCAATGAGCAGTTCTTC. This translates into CASSLQVLNEQFF. Full variable domain (remainder filled in from reference TRBV5-1 and TRBJ2-1): KAGVTQTPRYLIKTRGQQVTLSCSPISGHRSVSWYQQTPGQGLQFLFEYFSETQRNKGNFPGRFSGRQFSNSRSEMNVSTLELGDSALYLCASSLQVLNEQFFGPGTRLTVL.

This chain uses TRBV10-2 with TRBJ1-1; D not resolved. Trimming took off 4 bases at V and 5 bases at J, with 11 bases between the two ends. Germline-derived CDR1 and CDR2 are WSHSY and SAAADI. The CDR3 spans 13 residues. CDR3: CASSVGGRTEAFF. CDR3 bases: TGCGCCAGCAGTGTGGGAGGGAGGACTGAAGCTTTCTTT.

The V gene is TRBV7-3, the J gene TRBJ1-1; D perhaps matches TRBD1 (5 bases). The length of the CDR3 is 16 residues. V shed 3 bases and J shed 3 bases, with 17 bases lying between them. Germline CDR1 is SGHTA and CDR2 is FQGTGA. In DNA, the CDR3 is TGTGCCAGCAGCTTGAGAGGAGCCCAGGGCTACACTGAAGCTTTCTTT. Translating it yields CASSLRGAQGYTEAFF.

The chain is built from TRBV6-5 and TRBJ2-4; D gene ambiguous. Trimming shortened V by 4 bases and J by 0 bases, and 13 bases separated the two germline ends. Looked up from germline, CDR1 is MNHEY and CDR2 is SVGAGI. The CDR3 consists of 16 residues. Here the CDR3 DNA reads TGTGCCAGCAGTTCCCCAACGACACTAGCCAAAAACATTCAGTACTTC. It encodes CASSSPTTLAKNIQYF.

The DNA for the CDR3 is TGTGCCAGCAGCTTAGCTATCGGGGACGAGCAGTACTTC. Translating it yields CASSLAIGDEQYF. V is TRBV7-9 and J is TRBJ2-7; D is possibly TRBD2 (5 bases). This CDR3 has 13 amino acids. The ends were cut back, 0 bases at V and 5 bases at J, with 8 bases in the middle. Germline V gene lookup returns CDR1 SEHNR and CDR2 FQNEAQ (reference sequence).